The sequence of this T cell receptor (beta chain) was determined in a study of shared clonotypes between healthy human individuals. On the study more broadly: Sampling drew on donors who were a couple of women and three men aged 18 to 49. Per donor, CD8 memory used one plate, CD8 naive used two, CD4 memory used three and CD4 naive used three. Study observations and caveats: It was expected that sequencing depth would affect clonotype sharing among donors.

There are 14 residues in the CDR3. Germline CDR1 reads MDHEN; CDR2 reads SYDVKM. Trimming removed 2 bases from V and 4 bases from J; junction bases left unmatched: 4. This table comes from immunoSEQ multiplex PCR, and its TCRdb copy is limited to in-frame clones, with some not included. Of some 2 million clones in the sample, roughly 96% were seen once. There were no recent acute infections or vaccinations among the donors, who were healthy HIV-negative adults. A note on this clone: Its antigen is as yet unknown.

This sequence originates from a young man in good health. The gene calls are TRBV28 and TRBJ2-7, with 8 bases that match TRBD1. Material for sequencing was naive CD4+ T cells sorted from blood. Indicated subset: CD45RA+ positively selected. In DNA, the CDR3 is TGTGCCAGCAGTTTACGGACAGGGCTATACGAGCAGTACTTC. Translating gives CASSLRTGLYEQYF.